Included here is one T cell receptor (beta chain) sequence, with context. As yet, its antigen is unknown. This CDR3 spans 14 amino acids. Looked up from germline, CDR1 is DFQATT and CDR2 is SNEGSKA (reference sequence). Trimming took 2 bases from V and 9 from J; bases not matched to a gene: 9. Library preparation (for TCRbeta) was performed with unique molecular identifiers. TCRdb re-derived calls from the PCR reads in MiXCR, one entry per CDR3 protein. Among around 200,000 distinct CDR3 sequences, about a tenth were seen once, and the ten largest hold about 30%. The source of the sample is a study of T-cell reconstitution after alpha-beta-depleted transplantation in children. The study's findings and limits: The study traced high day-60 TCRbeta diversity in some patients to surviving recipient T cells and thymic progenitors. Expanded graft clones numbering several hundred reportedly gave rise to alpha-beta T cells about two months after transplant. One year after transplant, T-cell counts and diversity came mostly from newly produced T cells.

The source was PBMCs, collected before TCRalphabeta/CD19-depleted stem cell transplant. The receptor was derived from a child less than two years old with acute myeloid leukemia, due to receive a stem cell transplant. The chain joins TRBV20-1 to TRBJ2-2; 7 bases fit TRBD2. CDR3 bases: TGCAGTGCTAGATCCCGACTAGCTCTCCGGGAGCTGTTTTTT. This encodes CSARSRLALRELFF.